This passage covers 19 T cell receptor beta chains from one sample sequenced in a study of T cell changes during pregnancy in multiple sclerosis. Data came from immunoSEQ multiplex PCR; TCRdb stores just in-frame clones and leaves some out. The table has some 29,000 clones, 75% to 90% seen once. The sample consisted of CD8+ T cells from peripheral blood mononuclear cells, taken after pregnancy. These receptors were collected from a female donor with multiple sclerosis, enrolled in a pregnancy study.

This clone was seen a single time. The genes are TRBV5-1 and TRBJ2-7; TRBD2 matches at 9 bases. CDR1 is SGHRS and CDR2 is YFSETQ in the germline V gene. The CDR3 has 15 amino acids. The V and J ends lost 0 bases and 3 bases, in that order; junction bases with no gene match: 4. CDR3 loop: CASSLVSGSSYEQYF. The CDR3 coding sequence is TGCGCCAGCAGCTTGGTTAGCGGGAGTAGCTACGAGCAGTACTTC. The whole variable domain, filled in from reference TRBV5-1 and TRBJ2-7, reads KAGVTQTPRYLIKTRGQQVTLSCSPISGHRSVSWYQQTPGQGLQFLFEYFSETQRNKGNFPGRFSGRQFSNSRSEMNVSTLELGDSALYLCASSLVSGSSYEQYFGPGTRLTVT.

Written as DNA, the CDR3 is TGTGCCAGTAGTGCGCTAGCGACAGATACGCAGTATTTT. It is translated as CASSALATDTQYF. The genes are TRBV19 and TRBJ2-3, with TRBD2 as a possible D gene (6 bases). Per germline, CDR1 LNHDA and CDR2 SQIVND (reference sequence). Trimming took 5 bases from V and 3 from J, leaving 9 bases between them. The CDR3 totals 13 residues.

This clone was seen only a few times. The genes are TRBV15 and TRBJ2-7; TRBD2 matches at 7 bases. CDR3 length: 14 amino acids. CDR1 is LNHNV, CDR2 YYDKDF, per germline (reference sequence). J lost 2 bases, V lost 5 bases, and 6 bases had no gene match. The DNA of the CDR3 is TGTGCCACCAGCGACAGCGGGGTCGCCTACGAGCAGTACTTC. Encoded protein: CATSDSGVAYEQYF.

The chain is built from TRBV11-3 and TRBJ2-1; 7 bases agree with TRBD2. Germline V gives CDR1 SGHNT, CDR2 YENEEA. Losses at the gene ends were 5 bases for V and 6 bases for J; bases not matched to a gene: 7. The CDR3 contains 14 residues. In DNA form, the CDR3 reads TGTGCCAGCAGCACCCGACTAGCACCCAATGAGCAGTTCTTC. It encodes CASSTRLAPNEQFF.

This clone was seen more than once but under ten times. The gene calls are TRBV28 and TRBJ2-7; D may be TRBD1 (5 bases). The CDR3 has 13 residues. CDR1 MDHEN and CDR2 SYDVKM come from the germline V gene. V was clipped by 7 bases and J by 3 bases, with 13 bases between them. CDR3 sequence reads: CASNPTGYYEQYF. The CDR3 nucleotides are TGTGCCAGCAATCCTACAGGATACTACGAGCAGTACTTC.

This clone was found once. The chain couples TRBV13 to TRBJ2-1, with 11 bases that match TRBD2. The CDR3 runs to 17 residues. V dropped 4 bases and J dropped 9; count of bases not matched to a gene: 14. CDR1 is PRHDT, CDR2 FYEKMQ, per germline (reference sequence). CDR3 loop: CASSSEQETSGIREQFF. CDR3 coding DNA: TGTGCCAGCAGCTCTGAGCAGGAGACTAGCGGGATACGTGAGCAGTTCTTC.

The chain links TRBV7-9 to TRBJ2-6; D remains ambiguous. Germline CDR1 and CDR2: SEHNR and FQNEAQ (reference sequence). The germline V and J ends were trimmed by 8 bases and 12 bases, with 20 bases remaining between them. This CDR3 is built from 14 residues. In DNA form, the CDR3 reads TGTGCCAGCCACACTGACCCTCTAGACCCCGTCCTGACTTTC. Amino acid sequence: CASHTDPLDPVLTF.

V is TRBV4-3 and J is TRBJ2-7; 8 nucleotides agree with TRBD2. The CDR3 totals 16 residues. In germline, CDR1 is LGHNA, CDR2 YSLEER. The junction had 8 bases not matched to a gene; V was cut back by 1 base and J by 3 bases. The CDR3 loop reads CASSQGSSGSIYEQYF. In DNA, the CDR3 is TGCGCCAGCAGCCAAGGTTCAAGCGGGAGTATCTACGAGCAGTACTTC.

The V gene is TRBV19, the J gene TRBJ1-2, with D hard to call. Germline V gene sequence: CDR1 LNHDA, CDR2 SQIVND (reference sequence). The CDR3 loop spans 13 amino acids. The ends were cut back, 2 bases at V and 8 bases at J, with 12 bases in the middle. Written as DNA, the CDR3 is TGTGCCAGTAGTATATATGAGGGTGGCGGCTACACCTTC. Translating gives CASSIYEGGGYTF.

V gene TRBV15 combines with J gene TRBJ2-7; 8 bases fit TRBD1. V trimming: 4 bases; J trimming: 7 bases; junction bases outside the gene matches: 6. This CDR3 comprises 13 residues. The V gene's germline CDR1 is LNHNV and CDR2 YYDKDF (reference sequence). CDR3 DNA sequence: TGTGCCACCAGCATCTCAGGGGGCGGGGAGCAGTACTTC. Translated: CATSISGGGEQYF.

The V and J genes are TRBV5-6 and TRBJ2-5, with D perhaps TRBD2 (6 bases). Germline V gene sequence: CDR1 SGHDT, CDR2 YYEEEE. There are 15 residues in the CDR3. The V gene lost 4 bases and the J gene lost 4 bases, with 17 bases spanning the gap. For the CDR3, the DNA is TGTGCCAGCAGCCAAAAAGGGGCGCGGGGAGAGACCCAGTACTTC. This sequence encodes CASSQKGARGETQYF.

For the CDR3, the DNA is TGTGCCACCAGCAGAGATCGGTTCCTAGCGGGATACGAGACCCAGTACTTC. Its translation: CATSRDRFLAGYETQYF. The chain joins TRBV15 to TRBJ2-5; 9 bases are a match to TRBD2. The germline gives CDR1 LNHNV, CDR2 YYDKDF (reference sequence). CDR3 size: 17 residues. After removal of 0 bases from V and 5 bases from J, the junction contained 10 bases not matched to a gene. Full variable domain (outside the CDR3, taken from reference TRBV15 and TRBJ2-5): DAMVIQNPRYQVTQFGKPVTLSCSQTLNHNVMYWYQQKSSQAPKLLFHYYDKDFNNEADTPDNFQSRRPNTSFCFLDIRSPGLGDTAMYLCATSRDRFLAGYETQYFGPGTRLLVL.

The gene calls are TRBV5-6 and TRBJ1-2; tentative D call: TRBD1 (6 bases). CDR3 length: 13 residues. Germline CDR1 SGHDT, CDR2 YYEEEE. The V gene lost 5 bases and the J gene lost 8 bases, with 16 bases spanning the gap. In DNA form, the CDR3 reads TGTGCCAGCAGGCCGGGACATCTTTACGGCTACACCTTC. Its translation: CASRPGHLYGYTF.

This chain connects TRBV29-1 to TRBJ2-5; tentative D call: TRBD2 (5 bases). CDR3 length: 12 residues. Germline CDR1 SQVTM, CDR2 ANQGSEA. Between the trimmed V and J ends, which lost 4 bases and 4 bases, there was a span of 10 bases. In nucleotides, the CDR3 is TGCAGCGTTGTACTAGTAACAGAGACCCAGTACTTC. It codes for CSVVLVTETQYF. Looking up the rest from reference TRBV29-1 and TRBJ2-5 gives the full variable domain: SAVISQKPSRDICQRGTSLTIQCQVDSQVTMMFWYRQQPGQSLTLIATANQGSEATYESGFVIDKFPISRPNLTFSTLTVSNMSPEDSSIYLCSVVLVTETQYFGPGTRLLVL.

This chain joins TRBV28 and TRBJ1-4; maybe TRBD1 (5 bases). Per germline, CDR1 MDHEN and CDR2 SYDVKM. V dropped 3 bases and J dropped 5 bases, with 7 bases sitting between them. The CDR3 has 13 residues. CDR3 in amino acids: CASSLTENEKLFF. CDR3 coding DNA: TGTGCCAGCAGTTTGACAGAGAATGAAAAACTGTTTTTT.

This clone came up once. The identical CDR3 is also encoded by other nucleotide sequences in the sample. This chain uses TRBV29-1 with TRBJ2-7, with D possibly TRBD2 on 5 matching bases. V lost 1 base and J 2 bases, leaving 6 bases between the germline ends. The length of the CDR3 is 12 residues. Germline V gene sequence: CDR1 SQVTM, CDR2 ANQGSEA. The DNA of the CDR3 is TGCAGCGTTGAAGCGGAGGCCTACGAGCAGTACTTC. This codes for CSVEAEAYEQYF.

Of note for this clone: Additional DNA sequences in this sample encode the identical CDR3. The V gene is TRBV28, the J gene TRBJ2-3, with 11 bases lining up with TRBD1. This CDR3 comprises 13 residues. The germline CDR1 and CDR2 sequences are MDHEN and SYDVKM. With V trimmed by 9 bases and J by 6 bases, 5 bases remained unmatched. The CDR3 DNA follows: TGTGCCAGTCGGGACAGGGGGGCGGATACGCAGTATTTT. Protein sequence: CASRDRGADTQYF. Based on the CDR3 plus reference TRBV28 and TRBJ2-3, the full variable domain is DVKVTQSSRYLVKRTGEKVFLECVQDMDHENMFWYRQDPGLGLRLIYFSYDVKMKEKGDIPEGYSVSREKKERFSLILESASTNQTSMYLCASRDRGADTQYFGPGTRLTVL.

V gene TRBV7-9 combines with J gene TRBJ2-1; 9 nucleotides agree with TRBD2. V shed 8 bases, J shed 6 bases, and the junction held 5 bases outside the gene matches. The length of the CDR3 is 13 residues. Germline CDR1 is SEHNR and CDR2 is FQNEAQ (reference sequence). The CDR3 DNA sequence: TGTGCCAGCTTCCTGGGACTAGCCAATGAGCAGTTCTTC. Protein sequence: CASFLGLANEQFF.

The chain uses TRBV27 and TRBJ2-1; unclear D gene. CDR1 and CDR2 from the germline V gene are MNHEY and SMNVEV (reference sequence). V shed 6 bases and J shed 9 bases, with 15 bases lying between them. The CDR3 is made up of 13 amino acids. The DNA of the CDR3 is TGTGCCAGCAGCTCCAACGCTAGGAGTGAGCAGTTCTTC. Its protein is CASSSNARSEQFF.